The rows below give T cell receptor beta chains drawn from one sample of a study of blood T cell repertoires in COVID-19. Generated by immunoSEQ multiplex PCR, the TCRdb table keeps only in-frame clones and is missing some. Of under 300,000 clones listed, more than 75% are singletons. What was sequenced was peripheral blood. Every receptor here comes from a woman aged 70-85 years with active or convalescent COVID-19. CDR3s include the opening cysteine and the closing phenylalanine or tryptophan. Each record gives: CDR3 DNA, CDR3 protein, J gene, D gene, clone size, V gene. The D gene is left open where the match is weak. Where a row states a size, it is once, few, many or the class of an expanded clone; other rows omit it.

CDR3nt: TGCGCCAGCAGCTACCGGGACACAACTAACTATGGCTACACCTTC
CDR3aa: CASSYRDTTNYGYTF
j_gene: TRBJ1-2
d_gene: -
abundance: -
v_gene: TRBV4-1

CDR3nt: TGTGCCAGCAGCTGGGGGACAGAACCTACCGGGGAGCTGTTTTTT
CDR3aa: CASSWGTEPTGELFF
j_gene: TRBJ2-2
d_gene: TRBD1
abundance: -
v_gene: TRBV11-3

CDR3nt: TGTGCCAGCAGTGCGGGGGGACAGGGATTCAATGAAAAACTGTTTTTT
CDR3aa: CASSAGGQGFNEKLFF
j_gene: TRBJ1-4
d_gene: TRBD1
abundance: -
v_gene: TRBV25-1

CDR3nt: TGTGCCACCAGTGAACAGGGTGGCGGGGAGCTGTTTTTT
CDR3aa: CATSEQGGGELFF
j_gene: TRBJ2-2
d_gene: -
abundance: -
v_gene: TRBV24-1

CDR3nt: TGCGCCAGCAGCCAAGGTGGGACAGGGGAAGCTTTCTTT
CDR3aa: CASSQGGTGEAFF
j_gene: TRBJ1-1
d_gene: TRBD1
abundance: -
v_gene: TRBV4-3

CDR3nt: TGTGCCAGCAGCGAGGGCCCCCGGGGGACAGGGAACTCTGGGGCCAACGTCCTGACTTTC
CDR3aa: CASSEGPRGTGNSGANVLTF
j_gene: TRBJ2-6
d_gene: TRBD1
abundance: -
v_gene: TRBV9

CDR3nt: TGTGCCAGCAGCTTAACAGGGATCCTTAGTGGCTACACCTTC
CDR3aa: CASSLTGILSGYTF
j_gene: TRBJ1-2
d_gene: -
abundance: -
v_gene: TRBV7-8

CDR3nt: TGTGCCAGCAGTGAAAGAGTCGAGCAGTACTTC
CDR3aa: CASSERVEQYF
j_gene: TRBJ2-7
d_gene: -
abundance: -
v_gene: TRBV6-1

CDR3nt: TGTGCCAGCAGTGACAGGGTGGGCTACACCTTC
CDR3aa: CASSDRVGYTF
j_gene: TRBJ1-2
d_gene: -
abundance: -
v_gene: TRBV6-1

CDR3nt: TGTGCCAGCAGCAACAAGGGGCTCCACACTGAAGCTTTCTTT
CDR3aa: CASSNKGLHTEAFF
j_gene: TRBJ1-1
d_gene: -
abundance: -
v_gene: TRBV21-1

CDR3nt: TGTGCCAGTAGGGACTACCTCAATCAGCCCCAGCATTTT
CDR3aa: CASRDYLNQPQHF
j_gene: TRBJ1-5
d_gene: -
abundance: -
v_gene: TRBV6-5

CDR3nt: TGTGCCAGCCGGACAAGTGGGTCTGGCTACACCTTC
CDR3aa: CASRTSGSGYTF
j_gene: TRBJ1-2
d_gene: -
abundance: once
v_gene: TRBV25-1

CDR3nt: TGTGCCAGCAGCTTTGGACTAGCCATAGAGACCCAGTACTTC
CDR3aa: CASSFGLAIETQYF
j_gene: TRBJ2-5
d_gene: TRBD2
abundance: -
v_gene: TRBV7-2

CDR3nt: TGTGCCAGCAGTTACGGGGAGACGAACACTGAAGCTTTCTTT
CDR3aa: CASSYGETNTEAFF
j_gene: TRBJ1-1
d_gene: -
abundance: -
v_gene: TRBV6-6

CDR3nt: TGTGCCAGTAGTAAAGACTCTTACCTTGCCGGGCAGTACTTC
CDR3aa: CASSKDSYLAGQYF
j_gene: TRBJ2-7
d_gene: -
abundance: -
v_gene: TRBV19

CDR3nt: TGTGCCAGCAGTCAGGGGGCGAACTATGGCTACACCTTC
CDR3aa: CASSQGANYGYTF
j_gene: TRBJ1-2
d_gene: TRBD1
abundance: -
v_gene: TRBV12-3/TRBV12-4

CDR3nt: TGTGCCAGCACCCTAGAAGTCACTCCGACGGGACCCCTCCACTTT
CDR3aa: CASTLEVTPTGPLHF
j_gene: TRBJ1-6
d_gene: -
abundance: -
v_gene: TRBV9

CDR3nt: TGTGCCAGCAGTGACACTAGGATAAGGGGGCCCTACACCTTC
CDR3aa: CASSDTRIRGPYTF
j_gene: TRBJ1-2
d_gene: TRBD1
abundance: -
v_gene: TRBV6-4

CDR3nt: TGTGCCAGCAGCGGGAGACAGGGACCCTCCTATAATTCACCCCTCCACTTT
CDR3aa: CASSGRQGPSYNSPLHF
j_gene: TRBJ1-6
d_gene: TRBD1
abundance: -
v_gene: TRBV9

CDR3nt: TGTGCCAGTAGCACAGGGGGTCGCGGCTACACCTTC
CDR3aa: CASSTGGRGYTF
j_gene: TRBJ1-2
d_gene: TRBD1
abundance: -
v_gene: TRBV19

CDR3nt: TGTGCAAGTCGCTTAGCGTCCAGGGTTGTAAGGCCCCAGCATTTT
CDR3aa: CASRLASRVVRPQHF
j_gene: TRBJ1-5
d_gene: -
abundance: once
v_gene: TRBV12-2

CDR3nt: TGTGCCAGTAGTATTCCCGTGGGGGGGGCCGGGGAGCTGTTTTTT
CDR3aa: CASSIPVGGAGELFF
j_gene: TRBJ2-2
d_gene: TRBD2
abundance: once
v_gene: TRBV19

CDR3nt: TGTACCAGCAGTGCTACTTCGGGACATACTAATTCACCCCTCCACTTT
CDR3aa: CTSSATSGHTNSPLHF
j_gene: TRBJ1-6
d_gene: -
abundance: -
v_gene: TRBV2

CDR3nt: TGCGCCAGCAGCTCGGGACTAGCGGGGTTGGATGAGCAGTTCTTC
CDR3aa: CASSSGLAGLDEQFF
j_gene: TRBJ2-1
d_gene: TRBD2
abundance: -
v_gene: TRBV5-1

CDR3nt: TGTGCCAGCAGCTTATACTACGAGGGATCGTACGAGCAGTACTTC
CDR3aa: CASSLYYEGSYEQYF
j_gene: TRBJ2-7
d_gene: -
abundance: -
v_gene: TRBV7-9

CDR3nt: TGTGCCAGCAGCGCCGGGACAGGGAGCACAGATACGCAGTATTTT
CDR3aa: CASSAGTGSTDTQYF
j_gene: TRBJ2-3
d_gene: TRBD1
abundance: -
v_gene: TRBV5-6

CDR3nt: TGTGCCAGCAGCTTGGCGAGACGTAGCGGCACAGATACGCAGTATTTT
CDR3aa: CASSLARRSGTDTQYF
j_gene: TRBJ2-3
d_gene: -
abundance: -
v_gene: TRBV5-8

CDR3nt: TGTGCCAGCAGCTTCGACAGGGGGAGCGAGCAGTACTTC
CDR3aa: CASSFDRGSEQYF
j_gene: TRBJ2-7
d_gene: TRBD1
abundance: -
v_gene: TRBV7-9

CDR3nt: TGTGCCAGCAGCTTAGCGCCCGGGTCCTATAGCAATCAGCCCCAGCATTTT
CDR3aa: CASSLAPGSYSNQPQHF
j_gene: TRBJ1-5
d_gene: -
abundance: -
v_gene: TRBV7-2

CDR3nt: TGTGCCAGCAGCCCCCCCGGCGGCCTACTTAAGCTGTTTTTT
CDR3aa: CASSPPGGLLKLFF
j_gene: TRBJ2-2
d_gene: -
abundance: once
v_gene: TRBV7-9

CDR3nt: TGTGCCAGCTCACCGGGACAGGGAGGCCAGCCCCAGCATTTT
CDR3aa: CASSPGQGGQPQHF
j_gene: TRBJ1-5
d_gene: TRBD1
abundance: -
v_gene: TRBV18

CDR3nt: TGCGCCAGCCAGCGCTCTCCCCGGGGACAGTCCTTCTCTGGAAACACCATATATTTT
CDR3aa: CASQRSPRGQSFSGNTIYF
j_gene: TRBJ1-3
d_gene: TRBD1
abundance: -
v_gene: TRBV5-1

CDR3nt: TGCAGCGTTCCAGGGACTAGCCTGATAAATGAGCAGTTCTTC
CDR3aa: CSVPGTSLINEQFF
j_gene: TRBJ2-1
d_gene: TRBD2
abundance: -
v_gene: TRBV29-1